The 14 T cell receptor beta chains in this list originate from one sample, sequenced in a study of blood T cell repertoires in COVID-19. This table comes from immunoSEQ multiplex PCR, and its TCRdb copy is limited to in-frame clones, with some not included. The data contain over 150,000 clones, about 90% of them singletons. Sequences were obtained from peripheral blood. The receptors come from a man in his fifties with acute or convalescent COVID-19.

The chain recombines TRBV4-1 with TRBJ2-1, with TRBD2 matching over 15 bases. V was pared by 0 bases and J by 10 bases, with 7 bases of the junction left unmatched. This CDR3 comprises 17 residues. CDR1 and CDR2 (germline): MGHRA, YSYEKL. This CDR3 reads CASSQDPGLAGGEEQFF. The CDR3 nucleotides are TGCGCCAGCAGCCAAGATCCCGGACTAGCGGGGGGGGAGGAGCAGTTCTTC.

This sequence joins TRBV7-3 and TRBJ2-1; 7 nucleotides match TRBD2. The V gene's germline CDR1 is SGHTA and CDR2 FQGTGA. This CDR3 comprises 16 residues. J gave up 7 bases and V 2 bases, and 11 bases lay outside the gene matches. The CDR3 coding sequence is TGTGCCAGCAGCTTAGGCCCCCTCCCTAGCGGAAATGAGCAGTTCTTC. Protein product: CASSLGPLPSGNEQFF. Variable domain in full (rest from reference TRBV7-3 and TRBJ2-1): GAGVSQTPSNKVTEKGKYVELRCDPISGHTALYWYRQSLGQGPEFLIYFQGTGAADDSGLPNDRFFAVRPEGSVSTLKIQRTERGDSAVYLCASSLGPLPSGNEQFFGPGTRLTVL.

The chain employs TRBV5-8 and TRBJ1-1; 9 bases are a match to TRBD1. V trimming: 5 bases; J trimming: 2 bases; junction bases outside the gene matches: 1. CDR1 is SGHTS, CDR2 YDEGEE, per germline. The CDR3 has 13 amino acids. Here the CDR3 DNA reads TGTGCCAGCAGGGACAGGGGAAACACTGAAGCTTTCTTT. It is translated as CASRDRGNTEAFF.

This clone has only one observation. V usage is TRBV11-2 and J usage is TRBJ2-1; 8 bases map to TRBD1. The CDR3 consists of 14 residues. The germline CDR1 and CDR2 sequences are SGHAT and FQNNGV. Trimming cost V 5 bases and J 8 bases; bases outside gene matches: 8. The CDR3 DNA sequence: TGTGCCAGCAGCGACGGACAGGGTCGTCATGAGCAGTTCTTC. The encoded protein is CASSDGQGRHEQFF.

This clone appeared a few times. The chain uses TRBV12-3 or TRBV12-4 and TRBJ1-2; 8 nucleotides match TRBD1. The CDR3 extends over 13 amino acids. Germline trimming cut 1 base from V and 8 bases from J; bases unmatched to any gene: 3. The CDR3 region has the DNA TGTGCCAGCAGTTTAGGGACAGGGTACGGCTACACCTTC. This translates into CASSLGTGYGYTF.

The V call is TRBV9, the J call TRBJ1-4; D gene unclear. The germline V gene has CDR1 SGDLS and CDR2 YYNGEE. The CDR3 is 14 residues long. Trimming pared 3 bases from V and 3 bases from J, leaving 9 bases between. The CDR3 coding sequence is TGTGCCAGCAGCGCCGGGGTCTCTAATGAAAAACTGTTTTTT. It translates to CASSAGVSNEKLFF.

The genes are TRBV4-1 and TRBJ2-2; 9 nucleotides line up with TRBD2. Germline V lookup: CDR1 MGHRA, CDR2 YSYEKL. The CDR3 consists of 16 residues. V trimming: 0 bases; J trimming: 2 bases; junction bases outside the gene matches: 1. CDR3 sequence (DNA): TGCGCCAGCAGCCAAGAGCTAGCGGGAAACACCGGGGAGCTGTTTTTT. Translating gives CASSQELAGNTGELFF.

V and J are TRBV20-1 and TRBJ1-5; perhaps TRBD1 as D (5 bases). Germline V gene sequence: CDR1 DFQATT, CDR2 SNEGSKA (reference sequence). V gave up 6 bases and J gave up 4 bases, with 19 bases separating them. The CDR3 runs to 15 residues. CDR3 coding DNA: TGCAGTGCCAGTACGTCAGGGCAGAGAAATCAGCCCCAGCATTTT. Protein: CSASTSGQRNQPQHF.

This rearrangement joins TRBV29-1 to TRBJ1-2; the match to TRBD1 covers 7 bases. Trimming removed 7 bases from V and 7 bases from J; junction bases left unmatched: 9. This CDR3 has 12 residues. Germline loops: CDR1 SQVTM, CDR2 ANQGSEA. CDR3 DNA: TGCAGCGACCGACAGGGACCCTTTGGCTACACCTTC. This encodes CSDRQGPFGYTF.

The chain couples TRBV7-3 to TRBJ2-1; D possibly corresponds to TRBD2 (6 bases). Deletions cut 1 base from V and 2 bases from J, with 12 bases between. CDR3 length: 16 amino acids. CDR1 is SGHTA, CDR2 FQGTGA, per germline. The CDR3 DNA reads as TGTGCCAGCAGCTTAATCGGTGGGGGGACCTACAATGAGCAGTTCTTC. Translated, it gives CASSLIGGGTYNEQFF.

The chain joins TRBV19 to TRBJ1-5; weak D call: TRBD1 (6 bases). Trimming stripped 10 bases from V and 7 bases from J, with 17 bases between. CDR1 is LNHDA, CDR2 SQIVND, per germline (reference sequence). The CDR3 covers 13 residues. CDR3 nucleotide sequence: TGTGCCATCTCTACAGGGAACTTCCAGCCCCAGCATTTT. It is translated as CAISTGNFQPQHF. Based on the CDR3 plus reference TRBV19 and TRBJ1-5, the full variable domain is DGGITQSPKYLFRKEGQNVTLSCEQNLNHDAMYWYRQDPGQGLRLIYYSQIVNDFQKGDIAEGYSVSREKKESFPLTVTSAQKNPTAFYLCAISTGNFQPQHFGDGTRLSIL.

This chain links TRBV5-1 with TRBJ1-5; D unresolved. Germline CDR1 is SGHRS and CDR2 is YFSETQ. The CDR3 sequence is 15 residues long. Trimming pared 0 bases from V and 2 bases from J, leaving 9 bases between. The CDR3 nucleotides read TGCGCCAGCAGCTTGGAACCCGGGGGCAATCAGCCCCAGCATTTT. As protein: CASSLEPGGNQPQHF.

V usage is TRBV7-9 and J usage is TRBJ1-3, with D perhaps matching TRBD1 (6 bases). CDR3 length: 14 amino acids. CDR1 is SEHNR and CDR2 is FQNEAQ in the germline V gene (reference sequence). V was clipped by 4 bases and J by 3 bases, with 10 bases between them. Here the CDR3 reads CASSSDRSGNTIYF. The CDR3 DNA sequence: TGTGCCAGCAGCTCCGACAGGAGTGGAAACACCATATATTTT.

The chain links TRBV10-3 to TRBJ2-5, with 8 nucleotides matching TRBD1. Germline CDR1 is ENHRY and CDR2 is SYGVKD. This CDR3 is built from 13 residues. Trimming at V came to 3 bases and at J to 5 bases, leaving 2 bases not matched to a gene. In nucleotides, the CDR3 is TGTGCCATCAGTGAAAACAGGGGGGAGACCCAGTACTTC. Encoded protein: CAISENRGETQYF.